Listed below are T cell receptor beta chains from one sample, sequenced in a study of blood T cell repertoires in COVID-19. Measured with immunoSEQ multiplex PCR; TCRdb has only the in-frame clones, and not every one. The repertoire holds more than 40,000 clones, with 90% as singletons. What was sequenced was peripheral blood. These receptors were taken from a man in his 70s with acute or convalescent COVID-19. CDR3s include the opening cysteine and the closing phenylalanine or tryptophan. A D gene is named only where the DNA matches it firmly. Clone size, where shown, is once, few, many, or a class for clones that have expanded.

TRBJ1-3 TRBV6-1 once NA CASSATGTSSGNTIYF
TRBJ1-2 TRBV10-2 once TRBD1 CASSESAYRGQANYGYTF
TRBJ2-7 TRBV2 NA NA CASGLSYEQYF
TRBJ1-2 TRBV28 NA TRBD1 CASSFFGTENYGYTF
TRBJ1-1 TRBV6-6 NA NA CASSRHLNTEAFF
TRBJ1-2 TRBV5-1 NA TRBD1 CASSQDGQGRGYTF
TRBJ2-5 TRBV2 NA NA CASSGLQGSQETQYF
TRBJ1-2 TRBV7-9 NA NA CASSYLGQRNNYGYTF
TRBJ2-5 TRBV7-2 once TRBD1 CASSLVGTDQETQYF
TRBJ2-1 TRBV27 NA TRBD1 CAIGQGHYNEQFF
TRBJ1-2 TRBV27 NA TRBD1 CASSLSPMIRGRNYTF
TRBJ1-4 TRBV11-1 once NA CASSQSPGGSEKLFF
TRBJ1-1 TRBV2 NA NA CASSQTSPIQAFF
TRBJ1-1 TRBV14 NA NA CASSQSVGQGTEAFF
TRBJ2-2 TRBV14 NA NA CASSQDTYALDRTSKDTGELFF
TRBJ2-2 TRBV7-9 once NA CASSLVGTSNTGELFF
TRBJ1-2 TRBV5-1 NA TRBD1 CASSLSPTGDGYTF
TRBJ1-5 TRBV3-1/TRBV3-2 NA TRBD1 CASSQGQGKQPQHF
TRBJ1-4 TRBV9 once NA CASSVAGGAGEKLFF
TRBJ1-2 TRBV5-1 NA TRBD1 CASSQRTGSYGYTF
TRBJ2-1 TRBV4-2 NA TRBD2 CASSPYGGEYNEQFF
TRBJ1-3 TRBV5-4 few NA CASSLGSAGSGNTIYF
TRBJ1-2 TRBV23-1 once NA CASIPEGGAANPNYGYTF
TRBJ1-6 TRBV11-2 NA NA CASSRAVGSPLHF
TRBJ1-2 TRBV18 NA NA CASSPQFNRDYGYTF
TRBJ1-3 TRBV9 NA NA CASSAGTPSSGNTIYF
TRBJ1-6 TRBV4-2 NA NA CASSQEFVQYDYNSPLHF
TRBJ1-1 TRBV30 NA NA CAWVRSANTEAFF
TRBJ2-2 TRBV6-4 NA NA CASSEVQTTGELFF
TRBJ1-1 TRBV3-1/TRBV3-2 once NA CASSPGQPNTEAFF
TRBJ1-1 TRBV11-3 once TRBD1 CASSSRQGRSTEAFF
TRBJ1-1 TRBV6-5 NA NA CASSYAGPLNTEAFF
TRBJ1-1 TRBV28 NA TRBD1 CASSLPGQGQTEAFF
TRBJ1-4 TRBV30 NA TRBD1 CAWRTGTGNYRRNEKLFF
TRBJ2-5 TRBV7-2 NA NA CASSPYAETQYF
TRBJ1-5 TRBV28 NA NA CASSYRVNNNQPQHF
TRBJ1-4 TRBV7-9 NA NA CASSLGTVHNEKLFF
TRBJ1-2 TRBV27 NA NA CASSYRAGYGYTF
TRBJ1-1 TRBV19 NA NA CASSIADMNTEAFF
TRBJ1-2 TRBV6-5 NA TRBD1 CASRPGQGVGGYTF
TRBJ1-3 TRBV7-2 NA NA CASSSVRLSPGGNTIYF
TRBJ1-3 TRBV20-1 NA NA CSALATDTIYF
TRBJ1-6 TRBV6-5 NA TRBD1 CASSRTGRFNSPLHF
TRBJ1-1 TRBV28 NA NA CASSLGGMRDTEAFF
TRBJ2-5 TRBV18 NA TRBD1 CASSRTGKETQYF
TRBJ1-5 TRBV5-1 NA TRBD1 CASSLEGAGEPQHF
TRBJ2-3 TRBV7-9 NA NA CASSPREDRRRTDTQYF
TRBJ2-2 TRBV27 NA TRBD1 CASSIRTGSTGELFF
TRBJ2-7 TRBV6-2/TRBV6-3 NA NA CASSYLGGLAHEQYF
TRBJ2-1 TRBV20-1 NA NA CSASRAVAYNEQFF
TRBJ1-1 TRBV7-2 NA NA CASSRQPNTEAFF
TRBJ2-2 TRBV6-2/TRBV6-3 NA TRBD2 CASSYGGLVSTGELFF
TRBJ1-2 TRBV9 NA TRBD1 CASSVGTGLNYGYTF